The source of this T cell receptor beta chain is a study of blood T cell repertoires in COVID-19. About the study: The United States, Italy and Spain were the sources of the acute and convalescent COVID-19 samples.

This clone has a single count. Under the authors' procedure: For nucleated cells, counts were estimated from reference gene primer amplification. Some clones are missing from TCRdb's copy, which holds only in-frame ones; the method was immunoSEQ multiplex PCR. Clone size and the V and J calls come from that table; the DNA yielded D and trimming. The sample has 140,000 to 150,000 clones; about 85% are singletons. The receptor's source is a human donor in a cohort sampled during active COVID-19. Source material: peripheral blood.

The CDR3, as DNA: TGCGCCAGCAGCCAAGGCGGGCGCCTCTCTGGAAACACCATATATTTT. This sequence encodes CASSQGGRLSGNTIYF. The chain joins TRBV4-1 to TRBJ1-3; no clear D gene. Trimming removed 1 base from V and 0 bases from J, with 10 bases in between. Germline CDR1 and CDR2: MGHRA and YSYEKL. The CDR3 covers 16 residues.